A single sample gave rise to the 32 T cell receptor beta chains below, sequenced in a study of shared clonotypes between healthy human individuals. The naive CD8 population came from CD45RO-negative cells selected for CCR7, without terminally differentiated effector memory CD45RA+ cells. Produced via immunoSEQ multiplex PCR; TCRdb's table is partial and in-frame only. The table lists more than 2 million clones, roughly 95% of them singletons. Specimen: naive CD8+ T cells from PBMCs. These TCRs come from a man younger than 30 in good health. Some clones in this sample may be carry-over from other donors' samples.

The chain's CDR3 is CASSAWGTLYGYTF. The CDR3 DNA reads TGTGCCAGCAGTGCCTGGGGCACTCTCTATGGCTACACCTTC. The chain combines TRBV6-1 with TRBJ1-2; the D gene is possibly TRBD1 (5 bases). The germline V gene has CDR1 MNHNS and CDR2 SASEGT. The CDR3 has 14 amino acids. Trimming left V 4 bases short and J 4 bases short, with 13 bases between.

As regards this clone: The sample contains more than one DNA sequence encoding this CDR3. The CDR3 nucleotides are TGTGCCAGCAGCCCAGGGGGCGAGGACACTGAAGCTTTCTTT. Residues: CASSPGGEDTEAFF. The rearrangement uses TRBV28 and TRBJ1-1; 8 bases fit TRBD1. CDR1 and CDR2 from the germline V gene are MDHEN and SYDVKM. The ends lost 6 bases at V and 3 bases at J; junction bases unmatched: 6. The CDR3 spans 14 residues.

The chain carries TRBV18 and TRBJ2-5; D possibly corresponds to TRBD2 (5 bases). The V end lost 6 bases, the J end lost 0 bases, and 8 bases lay between the germline ends. This CDR3 spans 13 amino acids. Germline-derived CDR1 and CDR2 are KGHSH and LQKENI. This chain's CDR3 is CASSPDYQETQYF. The CDR3 DNA is TGTGCCAGCTCCCCGGACTACCAAGAGACCCAGTACTTC.

About this clone itself: Other DNA sequences in this sample translate to the same CDR3. The chain couples TRBV27 to TRBJ2-1; the D call may be TRBD1 or TRBD2 (5 bases each). The CDR3 runs to 14 residues. V lost 2 bases, J lost 3 bases, and 8 bases lay in between. Germline V lookup: CDR1 MNHEY, CDR2 SMNVEV (reference sequence). CDR3 region: CASSLGDLYNEQFF. The CDR3 DNA reads as TGTGCCAGCAGTTTAGGGGACCTCTACAATGAGCAGTTCTTC.

This chain joins TRBV27 and TRBJ2-5, with 8 bases matching TRBD2. This CDR3 region has 15 residues. Trimming cost V 5 bases and J 5 bases; bases outside gene matches: 10. CDR1 MNHEY and CDR2 SMNVEV come from the germline V gene (reference sequence). In DNA form, the CDR3 reads TGTGCCAGCAGTCCGGGACTAGTTCCTCGGGAGACCCAGTACTTC. Its protein is CASSPGLVPRETQYF.

The genes are TRBV27 and TRBJ2-1; D may be TRBD2 (6 bases). V lost 6 bases, J lost 4 bases, and 10 bases lay in between. The CDR3 loop spans 13 amino acids. Germline values: CDR1 MNHEY, CDR2 SMNVEV (reference sequence). The CDR3 DNA reads TGTGCCAGCAGCCGGGGACTGTACAATGAGCAGTTCTTC. This translates into CASSRGLYNEQFF.

The rearrangement joins TRBV27 to TRBJ2-5, with D tentatively TRBD2 (6 bases). V was trimmed by 3 bases and J by 3 bases, leaving 11 bases between them. The CDR3 loop spans 14 amino acids. The germline V gene has CDR1 MNHEY and CDR2 SMNVEV (reference sequence). The CDR3 sequence is CASSFYGGEETQYF. The CDR3 DNA is TGTGCCAGCAGTTTTTACGGCGGGGAAGAGACCCAGTACTTC.

The chain joins TRBV4-1 to TRBJ2-1, with 7 bases aligning to TRBD1. Germline V gene lookup returns CDR1 MGHRA and CDR2 YSYEKL. This CDR3 is 12 amino acids long. Losses at the gene ends were 3 bases for V and 9 bases for J; bases not matched to a gene: 2. The CDR3 bases are TGCGCCAGCAGCCATAACAGGGGTGAGCAGTTCTTC. This sequence encodes CASSHNRGEQFF.

This chain joins TRBV7-7 and TRBJ1-1, with D unclear. Germline V gene lookup returns CDR1 SSHAT and CDR2 FNYEAQ (reference sequence). V was trimmed by 3 bases and J by 1 base, leaving 12 bases between them. CDR3 length: 15 residues. The CDR3 spells CASSLWGGGNTEAFF. The CDR3 DNA reads as TGTGCCAGCAGCTTGTGGGGTGGAGGGAACACTGAAGCTTTCTTT.

The rearrangement joins TRBV15 to TRBJ1-1, with D maybe TRBD1 (6 bases). With 8 bases removed from V and 0 bases from J, the gap between germline ends came to 10 bases. The CDR3 has 13 amino acids. Germline-derived CDR1 and CDR2 are LNHNV and YYDKDF (reference sequence). The DNA of the CDR3 is TGTGCCACCGGACAGTCTATGAACACTGAAGCTTTCTTT. Translating it yields CATGQSMNTEAFF.

This chain connects TRBV10-2 to TRBJ2-5; 8 bases map to TRBD2. Germline V gene data show CDR1 as WSHSY and CDR2 as SAAADI. This CDR3 comprises 15 residues. With V trimmed by 3 bases and J by 5 bases, 8 bases remained unmatched. The CDR3 nucleotides read TGCGCCAGCAGTGAAGGCGGGACTAGTTGGGAGACCCAGTACTTC. Its protein product is CASSEGGTSWETQYF.

This chain links TRBV7-8 with TRBJ1-5; D is unclear. Trimming cost V 5 bases and J 2 bases, with 19 bases left between them. The CDR3 extends over 17 amino acids. Germline values: CDR1 SGHVS, CDR2 FQNEAQ. In DNA, the CDR3 is TGTGCCAGCAGCAATCGACCCGGGGAGGGTGGCAATCAGCCCCAGCATTTT. Translated, it gives CASSNRPGEGGNQPQHF.

With regard to this clone: Other DNA sequences in this specimen translate into the identical CDR3. V is TRBV5-1 and J is TRBJ2-3; the match to TRBD2 covers 8 bases. The V gene's germline CDR1 is SGHRS and CDR2 YFSETQ. J was trimmed by 1 base and V by 0 bases; bases with no gene match: 4. There are 16 residues in the CDR3. CDR3: CASSLARREGTDTQYF. As DNA, the CDR3 is TGCGCCAGCAGCTTGGCCAGGCGGGAGGGCACAGATACGCAGTATTTT.

The gene calls are TRBV5-1 and TRBJ2-5; D perhaps matches TRBD2 (5 bases). The V end lost 4 bases, the J end lost 2 bases, and 15 bases lay between the germline ends. The V gene's germline CDR1 is SGHRS and CDR2 YFSETQ. This CDR3 comprises 15 residues. CDR3 bases: TGCGCCAGCAGCCGGGATCTTCTAAAGCAAGAGACCCAGTACTTC. Protein: CASSRDLLKQETQYF.

The chain carries TRBV6-6 and TRBJ1-2; D is unclear. CDR1 MNHNY and CDR2 SVGAGI come from the germline V gene (reference sequence). V was pared by 6 bases and J by 4 bases, with 6 bases between. The CDR3 has 11 residues. The CDR3 region is CASRGFYGYTF. CDR3 in DNA: TGTGCCAGCAGGGGCTTCTATGGCTACACCTTC.

In DNA, the CDR3 is TGTGCCAGCTCACCCGGGGTAGCGGGAACTTACGAGCAGTACTTC. Its protein product is CASSPGVAGTYEQYF. V usage is TRBV18 and J usage is TRBJ2-7; 8 nucleotides align to TRBD2. Unmatched junction bases numbered 8, after V lost 3 bases and J lost 4 bases. CDR1 is KGHSH and CDR2 is LQKENI in the germline V gene. This CDR3 is built from 15 residues.

The CDR3 nucleotides are TGTGCCAGCAGCTCTCGGACTGACTCCTACAATGAGCAGTTCTTC. Amino acid sequence: CASSSRTDSYNEQFF. The rearrangement joins TRBV7-3 to TRBJ2-1; perhaps TRBD2 as D (5 bases). CDR1 and CDR2 (germline): SGHTA, FQGTGA. This CDR3 spans 15 amino acids. Between the trimmed V and J ends, which lost 4 bases and 0 bases, there was a span of 10 bases. Drawing the rest from reference TRBV7-3 and TRBJ2-1, the complete variable domain is GAGVSQTPSNKVTEKGKYVELRCDPISGHTALYWYRQSLGQGPEFLIYFQGTGAADDSGLPNDRFFAVRPEGSVSTLKIQRTERGDSAVYLCASSSRTDSYNEQFFGPGTRLTVL.

The genes are TRBV6-5 and TRBJ2-1; D gene uncertain. V was shortened by 2 bases and J by 9 bases, with 5 bases between the two germline ends. Germline lookup yields CDR1 MNHEY and CDR2 SVGAGI. The CDR3 contains 11 residues. This CDR3 reads CASSYMAEQFF. DNA for the CDR3: TGTGCCAGCAGTTACATGGCTGAGCAGTTCTTC.

This chain connects TRBV7-9 to TRBJ2-2, with D maybe TRBD2 (6 bases). Germline values: CDR1 SEHNR, CDR2 FQNEAQ (reference sequence). The CDR3 consists of 15 residues. With 3 bases removed from V and 4 bases from J, the gap between germline ends came to 12 bases. The CDR3 DNA is TGTGCCAGCAGCTTTGTTCGGGAGATCACCGGGGAGCTGTTTTTT. Its translation is CASSFVREITGELFF.

The chain has TRBV4-3 and TRBJ2-7; the D is unclear. The germline gives CDR1 LGHNA, CDR2 YSLEER. The ends were cut back, 2 bases at V and 5 bases at J, with 16 bases in the middle. This CDR3 region has 15 residues. Here the CDR3 DNA reads TGCGCCAGCAGCCAATGGGGTAATGATGTCGACGAGCAGTACTTC. Translated: CASSQWGNDVDEQYF.

This chain links TRBV2 with TRBJ2-3; D is unresolved. CDR1 SNHLY and CDR2 FYNNEI come from the germline V gene. The length of the CDR3 is 13 residues. V dropped 6 bases and J dropped 1 base, with 8 bases sitting between them. The DNA of the CDR3 is TGTGCCAGCAGCCGGACCGGCACAGATACGCAGTATTTT. Translation gives CASSRTGTDTQYF.

The V call is TRBV27, the J call TRBJ2-7, with 9 nucleotides matching TRBD2. Germline V gives CDR1 MNHEY, CDR2 SMNVEV (reference sequence). J lost 7 bases, V lost 0 bases, and 4 bases had no gene match. The CDR3 is 14 amino acids. The chain's CDR3 is CASSLSSGSSEQYF. DNA for the CDR3: TGTGCCAGCAGTTTATCTAGCGGGAGTAGTGAGCAGTACTTC.

V and J are TRBV5-1 and TRBJ2-5; tentatively, D is TRBD1 or TRBD2 (5 bases each). The CDR3 spans 19 residues. Trimming removed 6 bases at V and 4 bases at J, with 31 bases between. CDR1 is SGHRS, CDR2 YFSETQ, per germline. The CDR3 coding sequence is TGCGCCAGCACCGACGTGGAAGTGACAGAATCCAAGAGGGGAGAGACCCAGTACTTC. Translation gives CASTDVEVTESKRGETQYF.

This rearrangement joins TRBV14 to TRBJ1-2; possible D gene TRBD1, 6 bases. Trimming removed 4 bases at V and 14 bases at J, with 20 bases between. Germline V lookup: CDR1 SGHDN, CDR2 FVKESK. CDR3 size: 13 residues. The CDR3 protein is CASSLPEGVEATF. DNA for the CDR3: TGTGCCAGCAGCCTACCAGAGGGGGTGGAGGCGACCTTC.

On this clone itself: The sample has other DNA sequences that encode this CDR3 too. This chain links TRBV9 with TRBJ2-7; the match to TRBD2 covers 10 bases. The CDR3 loop spans 15 amino acids. The germline CDR1 and CDR2 sequences are SGDLS and YYNGEE. Trimming cost V 4 bases and J 1 base; bases outside gene matches: 5. The DNA for the CDR3 is TGTGCCAGCAGCCCCCTAGCGGGAGCGTCCTACGAGCAGTACTTC. Protein sequence: CASSPLAGASYEQYF.

This clone showed up just once. Within the sample, other DNA sequences also encode this same CDR3. The chain employs TRBV9 and TRBJ2-7, with TRBD2 matching 7 bases. Trimming at V came to 0 bases and at J to 3 bases, leaving 3 bases not matched to a gene. The germline gives CDR1 SGDLS, CDR2 YYNGEE. This CDR3 has 14 residues. This CDR3 is CASSVGAGLYEQYF. The CDR3 DNA reads TGTGCCAGCAGCGTAGGAGCGGGACTCTACGAGCAGTACTTC.

The V and J genes are TRBV28 and TRBJ1-5; D is perhaps TRBD1 (6 bases). V was trimmed by 2 bases and J by 6 bases, leaving 14 bases between them. CDR1 is MDHEN and CDR2 is SYDVKM in the germline V gene. The CDR3 length is 15 residues. For the CDR3, the DNA is TGTGCCAGCAGTTTAATGGCAGGGGTGATTCAGCCCCAGCATTTT. Translation: CASSLMAGVIQPQHF. The full variable domain, rest sourced from reference TRBV28 and TRBJ1-5, is DVKVTQSSRYLVKRTGEKVFLECVQDMDHENMFWYRQDPGLGLRLIYFSYDVKMKEKGDIPEGYSVSREKKERFSLILESASTNQTSMYLCASSLMAGVIQPQHFGDGTRLSIL.

This chain links TRBV15 with TRBJ2-2, with a weak D call TRBD2 (5 bases). Germline V gene data show CDR1 as LNHNV and CDR2 as YYDKDF (reference sequence). With 2 bases removed from V and 10 bases from J, the gap between germline ends came to 14 bases. This CDR3 spans 14 amino acids. DNA for the CDR3: TGTGCCACCAGCAGATGGGAGAATGGGGAGGAGCTGTTTTTT. This sequence encodes CATSRWENGEELFF.

This chain's CDR3 is CASSLWTDDEQYF. In nucleotides, the CDR3 is TGCGCCAGCAGCCTCTGGACGGATGACGAGCAGTACTTC. The chain links TRBV4-1 to TRBJ2-7; no firm D call. Germline V lookup: CDR1 MGHRA, CDR2 YSYEKL. The CDR3 contains 13 residues. Trimming shortened V by 4 bases and J by 5 bases, and 12 bases separated the two germline ends.

This sequence joins TRBV7-9 and TRBJ1-2; D gene unclear. CDR1 SEHNR and CDR2 FQNEAQ come from the germline V gene (reference sequence). This CDR3 region has 14 residues. V lost 3 bases, J lost 3 bases, and 11 bases lay in between. The chain's CDR3 is CASSFITAYYGYTF. The CDR3 DNA sequence: TGTGCCAGCAGCTTTATTACAGCCTACTATGGCTACACCTTC. Filled out from reference TRBV7-9 and TRBJ1-2, the complete variable domain reads DTGVSQNPRHKITKRGQNVTFRCDPISEHNRLYWYRQTLGQGPEFLTYFQNEAQLEKSRLLSDRFSAERPKGSFSTLEIQRTEQGDSAMYLCASSFITAYYGYTFGSGTRLTVV.

The chain recombines TRBV7-9 with TRBJ2-7, with D possibly called TRBD1 or TRBD2 (5 bases each). Germline values: CDR1 SEHNR, CDR2 FQNEAQ (reference sequence). The CDR3 runs to 12 residues. Trimming pared 5 bases from V and 6 bases from J, leaving 11 bases between. The chain's CDR3 is CASSPLGTEQYF. Written as DNA, the CDR3 is TGTGCCAGCAGCCCTCTCGGGACCGAGCAGTACTTC.

The V call is TRBV10-3, the J call TRBJ1-2; D ambiguous. Per the germline V gene, CDR1 is ENHRY and CDR2 is SYGVKD. The CDR3 sequence is 14 residues long. Trimming removed 0 bases at V and 0 bases at J, with 5 bases between. CDR3 amino acids: CAISESQANYGYTF. In DNA, the CDR3 is TGTGCCATCAGTGAGTCCCAAGCTAACTATGGCTACACCTTC.